This TCR beta chain comes out of a study of blood T cell repertoires in COVID-19. The overall study: There were acute and convalescent COVID-19 samples, and they came from the United States, Italy and Spain.

From germline, CDR1 is KGHDR and CDR2 SFDVKD. Trimming left V 6 bases short and J 0 bases short, with 4 bases between. The CDR3 sequence is 12 residues long. Original handling: By means of reference gene primer amplification, nucleated cell counts were estimated. Only in-frame clones appear in the TCRdb table, and some are missing; sequencing was by immunoSEQ multiplex PCR. D and trimming were read from the DNA, whereas the V and J calls and clone size are those reported in that table. The table lists fewer than 75,000 clones, 90% of them singletons. This sequence joins TRBV24-1 and TRBJ1-2; D not certain. The source is a human donor in a cohort sampled during active COVID-19. The sample comprised peripheral blood. The CDR3 DNA follows: TGTGCCACCAGTTTAGCTAACTATGGCTACACCTTC. Encoded protein: CATSLANYGYTF.